This T cell receptor (beta chain) was documented in a study of T-cell reconstitution after alpha-beta-depleted transplantation in children. Findings and limits, study-wide: Most T-cell counts and diversity one year after the transplant came from T cells that were newly produced. Day-60 TCRbeta diversity that was high in some patients was derived from surviving recipient T cells and thymic progenitors. The study reportedly traced alpha-beta T cells about two months after transplant to several hundred expanded graft clones.

Note on this clonotype: The antigen is not known.

The CDR3 has 15 amino acids. CDR1 MNHEY and CDR2 SVGEGT come from the germline V gene. Deletions cut 6 bases from V and 0 bases from J, with 12 bases between. Unique molecular identifiers were built into the TCRbeta library. TCRdb fed the PCR reads into MiXCR, producing one record per CDR3 protein. The data contain 500,000 to 600,000 distinct CDR3 sequences, roughly 30% of them singletons. The sequence derives from a boy under three years old with Wiskott-Aldrich syndrome, due to receive a stem cell transplant. V gene TRBV6-2 or TRBV6-3 combines with J gene TRBJ1-5; no firm D call. Sequencing was performed on PBMCs, taken before TCRalphabeta/CD19-depleted stem cell transplant. In DNA form, the CDR3 reads TGTGCCAGCAGACGGGGTTCCTATAGCAATCAGCCCCAGCATTTT. Translating it yields CASRRGSYSNQPQHF.